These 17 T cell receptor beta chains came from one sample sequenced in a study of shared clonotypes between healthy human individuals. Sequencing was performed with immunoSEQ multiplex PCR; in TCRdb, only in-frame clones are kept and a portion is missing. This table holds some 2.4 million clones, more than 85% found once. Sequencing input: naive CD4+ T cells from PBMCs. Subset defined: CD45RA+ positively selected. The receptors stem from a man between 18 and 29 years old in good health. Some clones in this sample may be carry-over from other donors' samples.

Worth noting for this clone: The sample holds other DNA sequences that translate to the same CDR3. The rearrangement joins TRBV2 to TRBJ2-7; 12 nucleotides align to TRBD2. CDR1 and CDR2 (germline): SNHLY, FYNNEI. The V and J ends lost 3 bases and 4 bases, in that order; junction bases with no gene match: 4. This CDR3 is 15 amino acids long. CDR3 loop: CASSDRLAGGYEQYF. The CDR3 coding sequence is TGTGCCAGCAGTGATCGGCTAGCGGGAGGGTACGAGCAGTACTTC.

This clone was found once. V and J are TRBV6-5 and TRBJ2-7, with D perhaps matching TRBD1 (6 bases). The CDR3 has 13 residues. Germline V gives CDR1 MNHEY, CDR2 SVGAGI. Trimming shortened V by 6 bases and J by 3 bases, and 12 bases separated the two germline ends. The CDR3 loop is CASRKTGDYEQYF. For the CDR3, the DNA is TGTGCCAGCAGGAAGACAGGAGACTACGAGCAGTACTTC.

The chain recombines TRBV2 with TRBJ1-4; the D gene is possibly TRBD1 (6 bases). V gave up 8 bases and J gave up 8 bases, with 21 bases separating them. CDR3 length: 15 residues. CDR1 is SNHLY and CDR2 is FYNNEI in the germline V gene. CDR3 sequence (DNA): TGTGCCAGCCAACTCGGGGGGGCGGCGAAGGAAAAACTGTTTTTT. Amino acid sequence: CASQLGGAAKEKLFF.

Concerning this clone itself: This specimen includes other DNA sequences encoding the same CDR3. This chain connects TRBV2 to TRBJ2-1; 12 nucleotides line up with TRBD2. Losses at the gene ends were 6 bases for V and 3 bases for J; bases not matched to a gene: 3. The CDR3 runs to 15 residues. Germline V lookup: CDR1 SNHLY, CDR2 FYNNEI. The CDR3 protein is CASSPTSGSYNEQFF. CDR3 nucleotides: TGTGCCAGCAGCCCGACTAGCGGGAGCTACAATGAGCAGTTCTTC.

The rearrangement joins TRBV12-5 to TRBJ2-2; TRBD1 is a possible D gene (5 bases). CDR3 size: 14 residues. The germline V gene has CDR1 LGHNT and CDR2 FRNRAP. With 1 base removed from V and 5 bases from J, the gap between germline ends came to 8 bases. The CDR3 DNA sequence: TGTGCTAGTGGTTTGGACCGACAGACCGGGGAGCTGTTTTTT. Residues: CASGLDRQTGELFF.

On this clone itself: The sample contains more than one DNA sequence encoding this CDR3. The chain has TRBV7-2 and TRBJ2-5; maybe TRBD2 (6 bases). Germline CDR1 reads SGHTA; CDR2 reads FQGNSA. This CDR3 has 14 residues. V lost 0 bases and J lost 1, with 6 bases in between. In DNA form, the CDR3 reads TGTGCCAGCAGCTTAGCGGGGGGCCAAGAGACCCAGTACTTC. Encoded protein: CASSLAGGQETQYF.

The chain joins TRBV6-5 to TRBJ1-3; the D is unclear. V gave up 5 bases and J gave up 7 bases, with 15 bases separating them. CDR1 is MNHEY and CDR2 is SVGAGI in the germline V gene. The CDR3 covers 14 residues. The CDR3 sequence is CASSPQTVANTIYF. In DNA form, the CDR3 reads TGTGCCAGCAGTCCCCAGACTGTGGCGAACACCATATATTTT.

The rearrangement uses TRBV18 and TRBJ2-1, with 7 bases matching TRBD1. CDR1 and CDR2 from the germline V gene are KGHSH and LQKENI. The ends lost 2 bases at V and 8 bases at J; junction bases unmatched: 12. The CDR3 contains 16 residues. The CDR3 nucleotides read TGTGCCAGCTCACCAACACCGGGACAGAAAAAGTATGAGCAGTTCTTC. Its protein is CASSPTPGQKKYEQFF.

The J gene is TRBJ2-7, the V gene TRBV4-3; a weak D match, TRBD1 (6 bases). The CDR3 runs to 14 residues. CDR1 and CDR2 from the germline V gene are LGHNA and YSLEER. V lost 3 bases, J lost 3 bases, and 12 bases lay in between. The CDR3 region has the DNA TGCGCCAGCAGCCAGGGGGCTAGGGTCTACGAGCAGTACTTC. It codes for CASSQGARVYEQYF.

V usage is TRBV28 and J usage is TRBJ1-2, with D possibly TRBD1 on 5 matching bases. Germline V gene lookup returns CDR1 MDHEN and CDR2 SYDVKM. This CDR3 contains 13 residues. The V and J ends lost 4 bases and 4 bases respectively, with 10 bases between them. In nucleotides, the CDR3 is TGTGCCAGCAGTTCCGACAGATCCTATGGCTACACCTTC. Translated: CASSSDRSYGYTF.

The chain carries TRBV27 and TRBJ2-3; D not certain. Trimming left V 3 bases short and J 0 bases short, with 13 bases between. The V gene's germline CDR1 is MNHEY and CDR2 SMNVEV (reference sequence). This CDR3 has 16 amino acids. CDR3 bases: TGTGCCAGCAGTTTTCGTTTGAGAACTAGCACAGATACGCAGTATTTT. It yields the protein CASSFRLRTSTDTQYF.

The CDR3: CASSLDDFQPQHF. DNA for the CDR3: TGTGCCAGCAGCTTGGACGACTTTCAGCCCCAGCATTTT. The V gene is TRBV5-5, the J gene TRBJ1-5; D call uncertain. The V end lost 0 bases, the J end lost 6 bases, and 7 bases lay between the germline ends. The CDR3 totals 13 residues. Germline V gives CDR1 SGHKS, CDR2 YYEKEE (reference sequence). Drawing the rest from reference TRBV5-5 and TRBJ1-5, the complete variable domain is DAGVTQSPTHLIKTRGQQVTLRCSPISGHKSVSWYQQVLGQGPQFIFQYYEKEERGRGNFPDRFSARQFPNYSSELNVNALLLGDSALYLCASSLDDFQPQHFGDGTRLSIL.

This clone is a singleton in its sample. The CDR3 protein is CASSPASPNEQFF. The CDR3 DNA is TGTGCCAGCTCCCCTGCTAGCCCCAATGAGCAGTTCTTC. V usage is TRBV18 and J usage is TRBJ2-1; D is possibly TRBD2 (5 bases). V lost 6 bases to trimming and J lost 6 bases, with 12 bases between them. Per the germline V gene, CDR1 is KGHSH and CDR2 is LQKENI. CDR3 length: 13 amino acids. The full variable domain, with the rest looked up from reference TRBV18 and TRBJ2-1, is NAGVMQNPRHLVRRRGQEARLRCSPMKGHSHVYWYRQLPEEGLKFMVYLQKENIIDESGMPKERFSAEFPKEGPSILRIQQVVRGDSAAYFCASSPASPNEQFFGPGTRLTVL.

CDR3 nucleotide sequence: TGCAGCGTTGAAAGGCTAGCGGGAGGACTTCTCTACAATGAGCAGTTCTTC. Its protein product is CSVERLAGGLLYNEQFF. This sequence joins TRBV29-1 and TRBJ2-1, with 11 bases matching TRBD2. CDR1 is SQVTM, CDR2 ANQGSEA, per germline. The CDR3 covers 17 residues. V shed 2 bases and J 3 bases; nucleotides not matched to a gene: 9.

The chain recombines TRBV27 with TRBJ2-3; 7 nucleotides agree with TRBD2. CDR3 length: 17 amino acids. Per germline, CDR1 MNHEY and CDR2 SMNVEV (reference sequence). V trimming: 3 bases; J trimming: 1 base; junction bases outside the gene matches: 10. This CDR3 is CASSFVQSSGRTDTQYF. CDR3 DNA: TGTGCCAGCAGTTTTGTCCAATCTAGCGGCCGCACAGATACGCAGTATTTT.

CDR3: CAIKPGTRVDEQYF. The CDR3, as DNA: TGTGCCATCAAGCCCGGGACTCGGGTCGACGAGCAGTACTTC. This sequence joins TRBV6-6 and TRBJ2-7, with a weak D call TRBD2 (6 bases). V dropped 10 bases and J dropped 5 bases, with 21 bases sitting between them. This CDR3 region has 14 residues. Germline CDR1 is MNHNY and CDR2 is SVGAGI (reference sequence).

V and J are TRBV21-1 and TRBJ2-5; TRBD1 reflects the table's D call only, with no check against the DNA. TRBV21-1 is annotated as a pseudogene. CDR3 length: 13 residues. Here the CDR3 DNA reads TGTGCCAGCAGCATAATTCTCAGAGAGACCCAGTACTTC. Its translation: CASSIILRETQYF.